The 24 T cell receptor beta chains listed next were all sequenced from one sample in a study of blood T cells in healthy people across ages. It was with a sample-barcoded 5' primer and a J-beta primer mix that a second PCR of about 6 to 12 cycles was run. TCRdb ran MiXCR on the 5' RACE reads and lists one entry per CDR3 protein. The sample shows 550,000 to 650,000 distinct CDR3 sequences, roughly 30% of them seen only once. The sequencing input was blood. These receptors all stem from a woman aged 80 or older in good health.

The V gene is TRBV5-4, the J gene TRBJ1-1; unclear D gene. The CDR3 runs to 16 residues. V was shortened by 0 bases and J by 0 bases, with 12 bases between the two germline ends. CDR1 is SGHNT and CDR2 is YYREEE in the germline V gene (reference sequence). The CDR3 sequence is CASSLGGVPMNTEAFF. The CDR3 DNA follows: TGTGCCAGCAGCTTGGGCGGGGTACCCATGAACACTGAAGCTTTCTTT.

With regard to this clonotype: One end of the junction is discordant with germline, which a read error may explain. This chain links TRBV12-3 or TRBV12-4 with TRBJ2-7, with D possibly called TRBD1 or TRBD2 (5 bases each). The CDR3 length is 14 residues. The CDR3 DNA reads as TGTGCCAGCAGGAAGACAGTGGGACCCTACGAGCAGTATTTC. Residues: CASRKTVGPYEQYF.

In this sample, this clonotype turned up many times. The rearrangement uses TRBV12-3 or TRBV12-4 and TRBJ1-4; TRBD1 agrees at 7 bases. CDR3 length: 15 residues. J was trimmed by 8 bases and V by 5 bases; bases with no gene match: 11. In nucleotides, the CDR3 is TGTGCCAGCAGTCCCGAGACAGGGAGAGGAGAAAAACTGTTTTTT. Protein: CASSPETGRGEKLFF.

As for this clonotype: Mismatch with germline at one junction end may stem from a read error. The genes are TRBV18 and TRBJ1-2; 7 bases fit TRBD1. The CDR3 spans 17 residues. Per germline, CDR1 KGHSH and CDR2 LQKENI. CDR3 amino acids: CAGSPRTGASEGYGYTF. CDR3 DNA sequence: TGTGCCGGCTCACCACGAACAGGGGCCTCCGAGGGCTATGGCTACACCTTC.

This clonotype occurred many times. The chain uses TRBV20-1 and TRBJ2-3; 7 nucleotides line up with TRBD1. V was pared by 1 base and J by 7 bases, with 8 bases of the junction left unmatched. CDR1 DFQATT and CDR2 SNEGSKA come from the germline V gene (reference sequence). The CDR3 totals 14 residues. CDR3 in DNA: TGCAGTGCTAGAGGAGGAGACAGGGCTAATACGCAGTATTTT. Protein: CSARGGDRANTQYF.

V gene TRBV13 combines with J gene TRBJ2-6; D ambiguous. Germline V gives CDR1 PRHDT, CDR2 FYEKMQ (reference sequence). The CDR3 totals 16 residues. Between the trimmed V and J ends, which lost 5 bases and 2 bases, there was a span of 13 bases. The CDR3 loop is CASSRLSPAGANVLTF. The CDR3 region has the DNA TGTGCCAGCAGCAGGCTGTCACCCGCTGGGGCCAACGTCCTGACTTTC.

The CDR3 coding sequence is TGTGCCAGCAGTTTAGGTAGGAAAACAGATACGCAGTATTTT. Translation: CASSLGRKTDTQYF. The chain couples TRBV12-3 or TRBV12-4 to TRBJ2-3; no clear D gene. Trimming took off 1 base at V and 3 bases at J, with 8 bases between the two ends. This CDR3 spans 14 amino acids.

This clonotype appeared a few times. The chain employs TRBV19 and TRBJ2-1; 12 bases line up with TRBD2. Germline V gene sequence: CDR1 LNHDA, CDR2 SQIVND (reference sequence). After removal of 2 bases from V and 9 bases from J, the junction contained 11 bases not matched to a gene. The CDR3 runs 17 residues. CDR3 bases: TGTGCCAGTAGTATACTCCCTAGCGGGGGGGCGACGGGTGAGCAGTTCTTC. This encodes CASSILPSGGATGEQFF. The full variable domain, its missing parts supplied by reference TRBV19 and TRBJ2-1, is DGGITQSPKYLFRKEGQNVTLSCEQNLNHDAMYWYRQDPGQGLRLIYYSQIVNDFQKGDIAEGYSVSREKKESFPLTVTSAQKNPTAFYLCASSILPSGGATGEQFFGPGTRLTVL.

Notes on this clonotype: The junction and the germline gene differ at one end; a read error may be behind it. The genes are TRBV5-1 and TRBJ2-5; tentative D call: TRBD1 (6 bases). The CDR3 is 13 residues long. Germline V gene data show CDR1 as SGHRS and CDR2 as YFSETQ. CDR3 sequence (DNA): TGCGCCAGCGGCTTTCAGGGGACAGAGACCCAGTACTTC. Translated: CASGFQGTETQYF.

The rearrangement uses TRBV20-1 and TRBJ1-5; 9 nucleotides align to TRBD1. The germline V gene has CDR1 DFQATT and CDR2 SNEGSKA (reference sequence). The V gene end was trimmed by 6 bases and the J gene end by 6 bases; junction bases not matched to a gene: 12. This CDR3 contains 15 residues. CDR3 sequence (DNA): TGCAGTGCCTTAAGATGGGGACAGGGAGTTCAGCCCCAGCATTTT. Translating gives CSALRWGQGVQPQHF.

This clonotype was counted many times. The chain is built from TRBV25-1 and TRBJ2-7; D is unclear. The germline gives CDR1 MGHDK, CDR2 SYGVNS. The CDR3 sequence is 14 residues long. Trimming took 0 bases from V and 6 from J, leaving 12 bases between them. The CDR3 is CASSEYWQRSEQYF. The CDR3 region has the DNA TGTGCCAGCAGTGAATATTGGCAGCGTTCCGAGCAGTACTTC.

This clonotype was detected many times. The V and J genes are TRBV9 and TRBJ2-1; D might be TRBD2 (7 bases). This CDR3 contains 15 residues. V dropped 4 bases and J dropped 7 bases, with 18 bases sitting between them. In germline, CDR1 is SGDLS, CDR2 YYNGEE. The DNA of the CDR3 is TGTGCCAGCAGCCGAGGGGGAGGGGCTGGTAATGAGCAGTTCTTC. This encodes CASSRGGGAGNEQFF. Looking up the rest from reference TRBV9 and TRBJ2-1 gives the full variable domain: DSGVTQTPKHLITATGQRVTLRCSPRSGDLSVYWYQQSLDQGLQFLIQYYNGEERAKGNILERFSAQQFPDLHSELNLSSLELGDSALYFCASSRGGGAGNEQFFGPGTRLTVL.

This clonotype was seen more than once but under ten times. The CDR3 coding sequence is TGTGCCAGCAGCAGACAGGGTGGAGGGCACTATGGCTACACCTTC. Residues: CASSRQGGGHYGYTF. The rearrangement uses TRBV2 and TRBJ1-2, with 7 bases that match TRBD1. The CDR3 runs to 15 residues. CDR1 and CDR2 (germline): SNHLY, FYNNEI. With 6 bases clipped from V and 3 bases from J, the junction kept 10 bases outside the gene matches.

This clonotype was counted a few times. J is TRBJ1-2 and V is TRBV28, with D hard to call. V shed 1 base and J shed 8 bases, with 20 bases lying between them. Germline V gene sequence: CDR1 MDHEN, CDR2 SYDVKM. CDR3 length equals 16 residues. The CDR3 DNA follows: TGTGCCAGCAGTTTATTCGGGCGTGGCAGCGAGGGCGGCTACACCTTC. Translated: CASSLFGRGSEGGYTF.

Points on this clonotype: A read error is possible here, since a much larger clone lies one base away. The CDR3 loop reads CSANRATNEKRFF. In nucleotides, the CDR3 is TGCAGTGCTAACAGGGCAACTAATGAAAAACGGTTTTTT. The chain employs TRBV20-1 and TRBJ1-4; possibly TRBD1 for D (6 bases). There are 13 residues in the CDR3. In germline, CDR1 is DFQATT, CDR2 SNEGSKA (reference sequence).

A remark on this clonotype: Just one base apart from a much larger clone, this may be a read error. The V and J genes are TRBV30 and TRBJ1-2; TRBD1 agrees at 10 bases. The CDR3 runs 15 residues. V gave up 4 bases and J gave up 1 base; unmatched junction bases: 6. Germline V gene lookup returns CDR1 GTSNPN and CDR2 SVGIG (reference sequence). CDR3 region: CAWTGDRGCNYGYTF. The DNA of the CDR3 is TGTGCCTGGACTGGGGACAGGGGATGTAACTATGGCTACACCTTC. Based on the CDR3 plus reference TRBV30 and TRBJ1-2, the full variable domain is SQTIHQWPATLVQPVGSPLSLECTVEGTSNPNLYWYRQAAGRGLQLLFYSVGIGQISSEVPQNLSASRPQDRQFILSSKKLLLSDSGFYLCAWTGDRGCNYGYTFGSGTRLTVV.

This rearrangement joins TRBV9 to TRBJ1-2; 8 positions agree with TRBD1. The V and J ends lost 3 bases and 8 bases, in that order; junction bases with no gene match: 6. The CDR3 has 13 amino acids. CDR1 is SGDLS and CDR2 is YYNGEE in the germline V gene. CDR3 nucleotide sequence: TGTGCCAGCAGCGCGCAGGGGGCGGAAGGCTACACCTTC. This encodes CASSAQGAEGYTF.

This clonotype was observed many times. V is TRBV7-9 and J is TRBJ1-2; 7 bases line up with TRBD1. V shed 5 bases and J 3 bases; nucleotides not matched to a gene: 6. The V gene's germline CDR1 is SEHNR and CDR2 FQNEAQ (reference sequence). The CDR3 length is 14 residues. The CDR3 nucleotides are TGTGCCAGCAGCCAGGGGGGTCCTGACTATGGCTACACCTTC. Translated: CASSQGGPDYGYTF. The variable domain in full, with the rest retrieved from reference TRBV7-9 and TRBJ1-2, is DTGVSQNPRHKITKRGQNVTFRCDPISEHNRLYWYRQTLGQGPEFLTYFQNEAQLEKSRLLSDRFSAERPKGSFSTLEIQRTEQGDSAMYLCASSQGGPDYGYTFGSGTRLTVV.

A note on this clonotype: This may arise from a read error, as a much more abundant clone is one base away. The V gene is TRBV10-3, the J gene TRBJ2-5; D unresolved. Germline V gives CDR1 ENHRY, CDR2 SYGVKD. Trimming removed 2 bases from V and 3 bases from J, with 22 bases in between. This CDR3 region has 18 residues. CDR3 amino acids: CAISEPLNRICDEETQYF. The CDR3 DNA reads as TGTGCCATCAGTGAGCCGTTGAATAGGATTTGTGATGAAGAGACCCAGTACTTC.

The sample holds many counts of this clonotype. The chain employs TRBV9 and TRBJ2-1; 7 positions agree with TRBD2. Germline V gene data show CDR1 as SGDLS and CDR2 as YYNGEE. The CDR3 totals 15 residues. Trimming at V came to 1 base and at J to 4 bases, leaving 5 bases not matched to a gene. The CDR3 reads CASSVRLAAYNEQFF. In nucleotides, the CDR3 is TGTGCCAGCAGCGTACGGCTAGCGGCGTACAATGAGCAGTTCTTC.

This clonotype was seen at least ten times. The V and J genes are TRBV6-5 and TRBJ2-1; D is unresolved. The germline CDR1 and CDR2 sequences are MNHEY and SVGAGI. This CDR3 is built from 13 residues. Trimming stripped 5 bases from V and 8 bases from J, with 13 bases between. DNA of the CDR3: TGTGCCAGCAGTCGGCGGCCTCAGGATGAGCAGTTCTTC. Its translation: CASSRRPQDEQFF.

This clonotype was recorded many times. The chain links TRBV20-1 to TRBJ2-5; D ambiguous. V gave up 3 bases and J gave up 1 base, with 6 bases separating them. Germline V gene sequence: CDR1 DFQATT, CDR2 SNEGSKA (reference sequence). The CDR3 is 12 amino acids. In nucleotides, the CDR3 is TGCAGTGCTAGTCTAACCCAAGAGACCCAGTACTTC. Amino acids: CSASLTQETQYF.

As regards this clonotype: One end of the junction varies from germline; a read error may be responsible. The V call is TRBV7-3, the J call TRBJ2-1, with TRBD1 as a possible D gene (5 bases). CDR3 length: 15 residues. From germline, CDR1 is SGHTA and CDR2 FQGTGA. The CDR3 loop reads CASSLGSRVLNGQFF. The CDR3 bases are TGTGCCAGCAGCTTAGGTAGCAGGGTTCTTAATGGGCAGTTCTTC.

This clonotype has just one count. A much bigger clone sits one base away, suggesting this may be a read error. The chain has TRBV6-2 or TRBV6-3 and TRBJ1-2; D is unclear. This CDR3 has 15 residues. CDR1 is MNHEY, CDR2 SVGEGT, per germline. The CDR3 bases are TGTGCCGGCAGTTACTCCCCGGTGGGTAACTATGGCTACACCTTC. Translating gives CAGSYSPVGNYGYTF.